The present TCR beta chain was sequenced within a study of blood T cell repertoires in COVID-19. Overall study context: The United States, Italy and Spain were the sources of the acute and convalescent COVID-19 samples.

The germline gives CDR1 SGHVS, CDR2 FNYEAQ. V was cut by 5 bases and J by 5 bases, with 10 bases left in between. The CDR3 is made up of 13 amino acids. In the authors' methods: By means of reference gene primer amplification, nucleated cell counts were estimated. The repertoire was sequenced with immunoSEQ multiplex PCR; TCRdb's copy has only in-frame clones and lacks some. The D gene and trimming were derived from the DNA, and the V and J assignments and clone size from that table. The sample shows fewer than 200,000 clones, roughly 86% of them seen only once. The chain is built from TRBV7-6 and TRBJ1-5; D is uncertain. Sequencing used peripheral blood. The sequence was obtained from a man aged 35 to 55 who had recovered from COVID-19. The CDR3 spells CASSAARYQPQHF. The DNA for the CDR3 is TGTGCCAGCAGCGCGGCTCGGTATCAGCCCCAGCATTTT.